The clone carrying this TCR beta chain was seen more than once but under ten times. The antigen is undetermined. Every donor had blood drawn once into heparin, approximately 120 mL on average. This sample is drawn from a study of beta chain features in type 1 diabetes. Study as a whole: No age, gender or cell yield differences were seen between patients and healthy donors. Study-wide results and caveats: Patients' naive, central memory and Treg TCRB repertoires seemed closer to one another than those of healthy donors. When Type 1 diabetes patients were examined, their TCRB CDR3s proved moderately but significantly shorter in all four CD4+ subsets.

This CDR3 has 16 amino acids. Germline V gives CDR1 GTSNPN, CDR2 SVGIG (reference sequence). The trim removed 0 bases at V and 6 bases at J, leaving 14 bases unmatched. Expressed TCRB transcripts were sequenced, since all the RNA that had been isolated was reverse transcribed. Method: immunoSEQ multiplex PCR; TCRdb's copy keeps in-frame clones and lacks some. The top ten hold approximately 0.5% of the sample, which has about 180,000 clones, roughly 8% seen once. The TCR comes from a young man with type 1 diabetes. Input material: central memory CD4+ T cells from blood. The chain uses TRBV30 and TRBJ2-7, with 7 positions matching TRBD1. Here the CDR3 reads CAWSVRPRQGMGEQYF. Written as DNA, the CDR3 is TGTGCCTGGAGTGTACGTCCGAGACAGGGTATGGGCGAGCAGTACTTC.